What follows is one T cell receptor (beta chain) and its context. This clonotype appeared many times. The specificity of this receptor is unknown. Base-call qualities are not available, and no considerably larger clone is one nucleotide away. These data come from a study of T cells in Graves' hyperthyroidism and ophthalmopathy (dated by TCRdb to 2018 to 2020). As for the study more broadly: Peripheral blood samples were taken at the time of initial diagnosis, prior to any treatment. TCR V-J signatures able to tell the groups apart were searched for in a discovery cohort of 100 or so patients, of whom roughly 42 had Graves' ophthalmopathy and more than 55 had stable Graves' hyperthyroidism. Prospective prediction of ophthalmopathy was tested in an independent validation cohort consisting of about 20 hyperthyroidism patients and more than 15 patients who later progressed to ophthalmopathy. The 90 to 100 discovery patients were randomly split 7:3 into training and test sets. Thyroid tissue and blood T-cell repertoires from about six Graves' hyperthyroidism patients were also compared in the study. After blood sampling, hyperthyroidism patients were treated with methimazole at a starting dose of 30 mg daily, and ophthalmopathy patients were treated with high-dose intravenous methylprednisolone. According to the paper, TCR Vbeta CDR3 sequencing was carried out on 135 peripheral blood samples, which came from approximately 41 ophthalmopathy, 70 to 80 hyperthyroidism and about 17 progressor patients. General findings and caveats noted by the study authors: A model built on a 13 V-J signature distinguished ophthalmopathy from stable hyperthyroidism, reaching approximately 89% sensitivity and under 84% specificity in cross-validation and 80%/75% in testing. In validation, progression to ophthalmopathy was predicted by the model with about 70% sensitivity and 72% to 80% specificity, a median of roughly six months before onset. Most expanded thyroid clonotypes (frequency above 0.001) were also detected in blood, suggesting blood repertoires may reflect thyroid immune responses. Sample size was not statistically predetermined, and blinding of investigators to group allocation was not performed.

Stable Graves' hyperthyroidism was defined as the absence of progression to ophthalmopathy over 18 months of follow-up. The hyperthyroidism patients were between 18 and 65 years old and newly diagnosed, with a disease duration of less than 2 months. Patients with uncontrolled infections, other autoimmune diseases, pregnancy or lactation were excluded. Diagnoses were based on clinical symptoms, serum thyroxine and TRAb, thyroid ultrasound and orbital computed tomography. PBMCs were isolated from about 10 ml of fresh peripheral blood by Ficoll-Paque density gradient centrifugation. Trizol reagent was used to extract total RNA, and RNA quality was then checked on an Agilent 2100 Bioanalyzer. The TCR beta CDR3 regions were amplified from RNA transcripts. The TCR CDR3 was subjected to a first round of RT-PCR using the HTBI primer set and the Qiagen OneStep RT-PCR kit. The libraries were constructed in a second round of multiplex PCR and then size-selected and purified. Sequencing of the libraries was done on an Illumina HiSeq2000 using paired-end 100 bp reads. The original methods were these. Raw data were processed with SOAPnuke, discarding reads with adapters, uncalled bases, mean Phred below 15, or no exact constant-primer or identifier match. COPE v1.2.5 was used to merge the high-quality paired reads, and each unique nucleotide sequence was defined as a clonotype. MiTCR v1.1 was used to align clonotypes to the IMGT TRBV, TRBD and TRBJ reference segments. Only V-J combinations with frequency above 0.0001, covering about 99% of repertoires, were analysed. A TCS score was defined as the ratio of F50 (clonal expansion) to E x V (chaos), with BLOSUM62-based TCRdist applied between CDR3 peptides within each V-J. Welch's t-statistics and random forest reduced 450 to 600 V-J features to 13, which were used in a naive Bayes classifier (R e1071). TCRdb handled the public reads itself, with Q25 trimming in fastp and clone calling in MiXCR, and kept productive beta chains. When rows share a CDR3 protein, they turn into one entry using the most common DNA and genes. None of the V and J calls come from the authors' own analysis; TCRdb made them. Within this sample are roughly 99,000 distinct CDR3 sequences, with about 16% of them counted one time only. The ten largest clones take up about 45% of the sample.

CDR1 is given as KGHSH and CDR2 as LQKENI, both from the germline V gene. Trimming removed 5 bases from V and 5 bases from J; the gene matches leave 3 bases unexplained. Including the terminal cysteine and phenylalanine, the CDR3 comprises 15 residues. This entry keeps only the CDR3 DNA: 45 bases, framed from base 1. This TCR derives from a woman between 45 and 65 years old with Graves' hyperthyroidism. Material for sequencing was blood. The chain couples TRBV18 to TRBJ1-6; TRBD1 agrees with 10 junctional bases. The sequenced DNA: TGTGCCAGCTCATTCGGGACAGGGGATAATTCACCCCTCCACTTT. It encodes CASSFGTGDNSPLHF.